This TCR beta chain was found in a study of blood T cell repertoires in COVID-19 (dated by TCRdb to about 2020). Background on the whole study: Samples covering the acute and convalescent phases of COVID-19 were provided by collaborators in the United States, Italy and Spain. Subjects who had been exposed to COVID-19, were actively infected with it, or had recovered from it provided the deeply sampled blood TCRbeta repertoires that made up the dataset. A freely available public database, intended as a resource for researchers studying the immune response to SARS-CoV-2, is where the repertoires were released. The material from the prospective study consisted of cDNA or gDNA derived from T cells, B-cell-depleted T cells, or PBMCs. Where available, HLA class I and class II types were obtained from metadata supplied by the sample provider rather than from assay-based typing. The samples were drawn from the first 160 participants of the ongoing ImmuneRACE study and from some 1,300 subjects provided by 6 global collaborators. The sample metadata nearly always contained a de-identified subject ID, COVID-19 status, age in years and sex.

A word on this clone: Its antigen remains unidentified. Per-base quality was not reported, and no clone a single base away is much larger than it.

The CDR3 spans 15 residues, from the cysteine through the phenylalanine. CDR3 DNA is the only sequence kept; it has 45 bases, read in frame from the first base. V has 5 bases trimmed and J has 0 bases trimmed; junction bases matching no gene number 4. CDR1 and CDR2 were assigned from the germline V gene as WSHSY and SAAADI. On the study overall, not on this receptor specifically: The quantity of clinical and demographic metadata differed by source and by participant and was supplied without curation.

TCRbeta CDR3 regions were amplified from genomic DNA by means of the immunoSEQ Assay, a bias-controlled multiplex PCR. The source study handled its data this way. Nucleated cell counts per sample were estimated from amplification of reference gene primers within the assay. To quantify the absolute abundance of each unique TCRbeta CDR3 rearrangement, sequence reads were collapsed and filtered. Productive Simpson clonality was computed per sample as the square root of Simpson's diversity index over productive rearrangements. TCRdb mirrors the immuneACCESS table, restricted to in-frame sequences. Some clones are absent from its copies; in checked studies, under half trace to an unresolved V gene, and the reason for the others is unknown. D and trimming were read from the DNA, whereas the V and J calls and clone size are those reported in that table. The sample records 14,000 or so clones, about 80% of which are singletons. The ten largest clones take up around 23% of the sample.

Each collaborating institution followed its own protocols to collect whole blood in K2EDTA tubes. Collaborator samples were shipped for TCRbeta analysis as frozen whole blood, isolated PBMCs, or DNA extracted from either sample type. Sample: peripheral blood. The TCR comes from a woman in her sixties or seventies with acute or convalescent COVID-19. The chain is encoded by TRBV10-2 joined to TRBJ2-1; 7 central bases correspond to TRBD1. CDR3 loop: CASSRQGFSYNEQFF. The sequenced DNA is TGCGCCAGCAGTAGACAGGGATTCTCCTACAATGAGCAGTTCTTC.